The 8 T cell receptor beta chains given below trace back to one sample, sequenced in a study of neurological immune-mediated disorders. TCRdb passed the 5' RACE reads through MiXCR, listing each CDR3 protein once. The sample has roughly 76,000 distinct CDR3 sequences; roughly 3% are singletons. Sequenced input: PBMCs. The receptors were gathered from a woman aged 45-65 years with multiple sclerosis.

This clonotype has ten or more counts. The gene calls are TRBV6-2 or TRBV6-3 and TRBJ1-5; maybe TRBD1 (5 bases). CDR3 size: 14 residues. Germline values: CDR1 MNHEY, CDR2 SVGEGT. The V and J ends lost 6 bases and 1 base respectively, with 10 bases between them. The CDR3, as DNA: TGTGCCAGCAGGGTGACAGCAAGCAATCAGCCCCAGCATTTT. Amino acids: CASRVTASNQPQHF.

This clonotype was recorded at least ten times. V gene TRBV20-1 combines with J gene TRBJ1-1, with D possibly matching TRBD1 (5 bases). This CDR3 has 13 amino acids. The V gene lost 8 bases and the J gene lost 11 bases, with 24 bases spanning the gap. The germline V gene encodes CDR1 DFQATT and CDR2 SNEGSKA (reference sequence). CDR3 DNA sequence: TGCAGTTTCCAGGGCGGACGAGCCTACGCGGCTTTCTTT. It yields the protein CSFQGGRAYAAFF.

This clonotype was found many times. This sequence joins TRBV7-9 and TRBJ2-7, with D perhaps matching TRBD1 or TRBD2 (5 bases each). The V gene's germline CDR1 is SEHNR and CDR2 FQNEAQ (reference sequence). The CDR3 loop spans 14 amino acids. Trimming took 4 bases from V and 5 from J, leaving 15 bases between them. The DNA of the CDR3 is TGTGCCAGCAGCTCCATGGGGGACGGGAACGAGCAGTACGTC. Encoded protein: CASSSMGDGNEQYV.

Ten or more counts support this clonotype. The gene calls are TRBV27 and TRBJ2-1; 7 bases map to TRBD1. The CDR3 length is 12 residues. The V gene's germline CDR1 is MNHEY and CDR2 SMNVEV (reference sequence). V lost 8 bases to trimming and J lost 3 bases; unmatched junction nucleotides: 1. For the CDR3, the DNA is TGTGCCAGCCGGGACAGCTACAATGAGCAGTTCTTC. This gives the protein CASRDSYNEQFF.

This clonotype was seen many times. This chain's CDR3 is CASSLGLGESYEQYF. DNA for the CDR3: TGCGCCAGCAGCTTGGGTCTTGGGGAGTCCTACGAGCAGTACTTC. The chain has TRBV5-1 and TRBJ2-7; D might be TRBD2 (5 bases). The germline V gene has CDR1 SGHRS and CDR2 YFSETQ. Trimming took 0 bases from V and 1 from J, leaving 11 bases between them. The CDR3 runs to 15 residues.

Ten or more counts support this clonotype. The chain recombines TRBV5-1 with TRBJ1-1, with 8 bases that match TRBD1. This CDR3 has 14 amino acids. CDR1 is SGHRS and CDR2 is YFSETQ in the germline V gene. J lost 0 bases, V lost 6 bases, and 4 bases had no gene match. CDR3 amino acids: CASNRQGMNTEAFF. CDR3 nucleotides: TGCGCCAGCAACAGACAGGGGATGAACACTGAAGCTTTCTTT.

This clonotype appeared many times. The chain recombines TRBV5-1 with TRBJ1-1; tentative D call: TRBD1 (6 bases). The CDR3 totals 14 residues. Looked up from germline, CDR1 is SGHRS and CDR2 is YFSETQ. V shed 4 bases and J shed 0 bases, with 10 bases lying between them. The CDR3 coding sequence is TGCGCCAGCAGCCAGGACAGTATGAACACTGAAGCTTTCTTT. This encodes CASSQDSMNTEAFF.

This clonotype was found many times. The chain combines TRBV5-6 with TRBJ1-2; D is possibly TRBD1 (5 bases). V shed 1 base and J shed 2 bases, with 9 bases lying between them. Germline-derived CDR1 and CDR2 are SGHDT and YYEEEE. CDR3 length: 14 residues. Here the CDR3 reads CASSLLWGNYGYTF. CDR3 DNA sequence: TGTGCCAGCAGCTTGCTGTGGGGGAACTATGGCTACACCTTC.